The 19 T cell receptor beta chains presented below share a single source sample, sequenced in a study of T cells in Graves' hyperthyroidism and ophthalmopathy. What was amplified from RNA transcripts were TCR beta CDR3 regions. A first-round RT-PCR of the TCR CDR3 used the HTBI primer set. Using its own MiXCR run on the multiplex PCR reads, TCRdb lists one record per CDR3 protein. The data show tens of thousands of distinct CDR3 sequences, roughly 50% seen once. Sequenced: blood. All receptors come from a woman aged 60-75 years with Graves' ophthalmopathy.

The chain carries TRBV7-9 and TRBJ2-6, with D possibly matching TRBD2 (5 bases). The CDR3 length is 14 residues. Germline V gives CDR1 SEHNR, CDR2 FQNEAQ (reference sequence). V lost 7 bases, J lost 0 bases, and 7 bases lay in between. The CDR3 sequence is CASTGDSGANVLTF. CDR3 DNA: TGTGCCAGCACCGGGGACTCTGGGGCCAACGTCCTGACTTTC.

The count of this clonotype is one. This chain links TRBV7-2 with TRBJ1-6, with D unresolved. CDR1 SGHTA and CDR2 FQGNSA come from the germline V gene. V was trimmed by 0 bases and J by 19 bases, leaving 4 bases between them. There are 9 residues in the CDR3. The CDR3 coding sequence is TGTGCCAGCAGCTTAGCCGGACACTTT. Amino acids: CASSLAGHF.

This clonotype was seen ten or more times. The genes are TRBV12-3 or TRBV12-4 and TRBJ1-3; 7 bases are shared with TRBD1. The CDR3 spans 15 residues. The V segment lost 6 bases and the J segment 0 bases; nucleotides outside the gene matches: 5. CDR3 DNA sequence: TGTGCCAGCAGCCCCGGGACAGACTCTGGAAACACCATATATTTT. Translated, it gives CASSPGTDSGNTIYF.

This chain joins TRBV12-3 or TRBV12-4 and TRBJ1-2; 7 bases line up with TRBD1. V shed 5 bases and J 7 bases; nucleotides not matched to a gene: 13. There are 15 residues in the CDR3. CDR3 amino acids: CASSTALTGEGGYTF. The CDR3 bases are TGTGCCAGCAGTACCGCCTTAACAGGGGAGGGTGGCTACACCTTC.

Notes on this clonotype: A junction end diverges from the germline sequence, so it may reflect a read error. The genes are TRBV2 and TRBJ2-7, with 8 bases fitting TRBD2. The CDR3 spans 15 residues. CDR1 and CDR2 (germline): SNHLY, FYNNEI. The CDR3 here is CASSDLAGGSYGQYF. For the CDR3, the DNA is TGTGCCAGCAGCGACCTGGCGGGGGGCTCCTACGGGCAGTACTTC.

This clonotype was counted ten times or more. A much larger clone is a single base away; this may be a read error. The rearrangement joins TRBV5-1 to TRBJ2-7; D may be TRBD2 (5 bases). The CDR3 is 16 residues long. CDR1 and CDR2 from the germline V gene are SGHRS and YFSETQ. V was pared by 4 bases and J by 2 bases, with 19 bases between. This CDR3 reads CASSLKSGMGAYEQYF. CDR3 in DNA: TGCGCCAGCAGCCTAAAGTCGGGGATGGGCGCCTACGAGCAGTACTTC.

V gene TRBV7-9 combines with J gene TRBJ1-5; 8 bases match TRBD1. The CDR3 covers 14 residues. With V trimmed by 4 bases and J by 11 bases, 10 bases remained unmatched. Per germline, CDR1 SEHNR and CDR2 FQNEAQ (reference sequence). As DNA, the CDR3 is TGTGCCAGCAGCTCAACCAGGGTGGACAGGGCCCAGCATTTT. Its translation: CASSSTRVDRAQHF.

The sample holds many counts of this clonotype. The chain uses TRBV6-2 or TRBV6-3 and TRBJ2-1; D might be TRBD2 (5 bases). This CDR3 is 11 amino acids long. CDR1 is MNHEY, CDR2 SVGEGT, per germline. Trimming removed 5 bases at V and 8 bases at J, with 7 bases between. The CDR3 loop reads CASSNSDEQFF. The CDR3, as DNA: TGTGCCAGCAGTAATAGCGATGAGCAGTTCTTC.

The rearrangement uses TRBV20-1 and TRBJ2-2; D uncertain. Germline V gene data show CDR1 as DFQATT and CDR2 as SNEGSKA (reference sequence). The CDR3 length is 12 residues. The V end was cut by 0 bases, the J end by 8 bases, with 7 bases between. The CDR3 here is CSARDGSGELFF. The CDR3 DNA is TGCAGTGCTAGAGATGGTTCGGGGGAGCTGTTTTTT.

V is TRBV24-1 and J is TRBJ2-3; 10 nucleotides match TRBD1. V dropped 1 base and J dropped 2; count of bases not matched to a gene: 8. The CDR3 length is 18 residues. The V gene's germline CDR1 is KGHDR and CDR2 SFDVKD. CDR3 nucleotides: TGTGCCACCAGTGATTTCCCGACAGGGGGCGAGGCCACAGATACGCAGTATTTT. Translating it yields CATSDFPTGGEATDTQYF.

The chain recombines TRBV19 with TRBJ1-1, with D possibly TRBD1 on 5 matching bases. This CDR3 contains 15 residues. The germline V gene encodes CDR1 LNHDA and CDR2 SQIVND (reference sequence). Trimming took off 6 bases at V and 4 bases at J, with 18 bases between the two ends. CDR3 sequence: CASRNGADPRTEAFF. Here the CDR3 DNA reads TGTGCCAGTAGAAATGGGGCGGATCCTCGCACTGAAGCTTTCTTT.

The chain carries TRBV6-4 and TRBJ1-1; D unresolved. The germline V and J ends were trimmed by 3 bases and 1 base, with 9 bases remaining between them. The CDR3 length is 14 residues. Germline V gives CDR1 MRHNA, CDR2 SNTAGT. In DNA, the CDR3 is TGTGCCAGCAGTGAGAATGGGGAGAACACTGAAGCTTTCTTT. Its translation is CASSENGENTEAFF.

This clonotype was observed many times. The rearrangement uses TRBV13 and TRBJ2-3; D is unclear. The CDR3 totals 16 residues. Trimming took 3 bases from V and 0 from J, leaving 13 bases between them. Germline values: CDR1 PRHDT, CDR2 FYEKMQ (reference sequence). CDR3 amino acids: CASSFFAETSTDTQYF. The CDR3 DNA follows: TGTGCCAGCAGCTTCTTTGCGGAGACTAGCACAGATACGCAGTATTTT.

In its sample, this clonotype was seen many times. The chain employs TRBV5-4 and TRBJ2-1; 9 bases map to TRBD2. The CDR3 runs 15 residues. After removal of 2 bases from V and 4 bases from J, the junction contained 4 bases not matched to a gene. The germline V gene has CDR1 SGHNT and CDR2 YYREEE (reference sequence). CDR3 nucleotides: TGTGCCAGCAGCTTCCGGCGGGAGGGTTACAATGAGCAGTTCTTC. Amino acids: CASSFRREGYNEQFF.

Comments on this clonotype: Sequence at one end of the junction differs from germline and may be a read error. This chain links TRBV7-6 with TRBJ2-3; the match to TRBD1 covers 7 bases. The CDR3 totals 14 residues. In germline, CDR1 is SGHVS, CDR2 FNYEAQ. In nucleotides, the CDR3 is TGCGCCAGCAACAGGGACAGCGACACAGATACGCAGTATTTT. Translation gives CASNRDSDTDTQYF. Using reference TRBV7-6 and TRBJ2-3 for the parts outside the CDR3, the full variable domain is GAGVSQSPRYKVTKRGQDVALRCDPISGHVSLYWYRQALGQGPEFLTYFNYEAQQDKSGLPNDRFSAERPEGSISTLTIQRTEQRDSAMYRCASNRDSDTDTQYFGPGTRLTVL.

This clonotype was observed at least ten times. The rearrangement joins TRBV4-2 to TRBJ2-1; tentatively, D is TRBD2 (5 bases). The CDR3 is 14 residues long. Germline V lookup: CDR1 LGHNA, CDR2 YNFKEQ. V lost 1 base, J lost 14 bases, and 18 bases lay in between. CDR3: CASSQGPTMLLEFF. CDR3 DNA: TGTGCCAGCAGCCAAGGTCCTACTATGTTACTAGAGTTCTTC.

The genes are TRBV7-9 and TRBJ2-3; D unclear. The germline gives CDR1 SEHNR, CDR2 FQNEAQ (reference sequence). The length of the CDR3 is 14 residues. V dropped 1 base and J dropped 2 bases, with 7 bases sitting between them. The DNA of the CDR3 is TGTGCCAGCAGCTTAGGGGAATTCACAGATACGCAGTATTTT. This encodes CASSLGEFTDTQYF.

The V gene is TRBV10-3, the J gene TRBJ2-2, with 10 bases identical to TRBD2. Germline loops: CDR1 ENHRY, CDR2 SYGVKD. The junction had 4 bases not matched to a gene; V was cut back by 4 bases and J by 8 bases. The CDR3 covers 14 residues. The CDR3 loop is CAISALLAGGELFF. In DNA form, the CDR3 reads TGTGCCATCAGTGCCCTACTAGCGGGAGGGGAGCTGTTTTTT.

This rearrangement joins TRBV27 to TRBJ1-6, with D perhaps matching TRBD1 (5 bases). Germline V CDR1 and CDR2: MNHEY, SMNVEV (reference sequence). The CDR3 is made up of 19 amino acids. The V end was cut by 2 bases, the J end by 9 bases, with 26 bases between. The CDR3 reads CASSLIPPSTAGGFSPLHF. The CDR3 region has the DNA TGTGCCAGCAGTTTAATCCCCCCCTCGACAGCGGGGGGATTTTCACCCCTCCACTTT.